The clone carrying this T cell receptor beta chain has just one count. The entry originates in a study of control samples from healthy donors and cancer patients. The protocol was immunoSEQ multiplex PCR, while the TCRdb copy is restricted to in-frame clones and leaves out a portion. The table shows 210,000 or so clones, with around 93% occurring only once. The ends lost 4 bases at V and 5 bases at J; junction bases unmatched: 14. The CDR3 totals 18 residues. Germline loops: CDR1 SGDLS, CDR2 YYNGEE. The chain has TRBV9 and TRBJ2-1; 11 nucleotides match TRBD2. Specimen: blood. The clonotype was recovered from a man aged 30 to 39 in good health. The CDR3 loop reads CASSRSLAGGLIDNEQFF. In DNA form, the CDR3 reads TGTGCCAGCAGCCGGAGCTTAGCGGGGGGGTTAATCGACAATGAGCAGTTCTTC.